This T cell receptor beta chain came from a study of T-cell reconstitution after alpha-beta-depleted transplantation in children (dated by TCRdb to 2015 to 2016). Turning to the overall study: Using TCR repertoire profiling, the study quantitatively followed how T-cell immune reconstitution unfolded in children after TCRalphabeta/CD19-depleted allogeneic hematopoietic cell transplantation.

The library was obtained by PCR. For sequencing, an Illumina HiSeq 2500 was employed. TCR library preparation used molecular barcoding, with unique molecular identifiers applied to normalize quantification of the TCRbeta repertoire. TCRdb's own reprocessing of the public reads used fastp at Q25 and MiXCR and kept productive beta chains. Each record represents a unique CDR3 protein, reported with the most common genes and DNA among its rows. For this sample there are hundreds of thousands of distinct CDR3 sequences; about a sixth appear just once. More than 2.5% of the sample goes to the ten largest clones. The CDR3 numbers 13 residues from cysteine through phenylalanine. The CDR3 DNA has 39 bases and is translated from base 1. The CDR1 and CDR2 encoded by the germline V gene are SQVTM and ANQGSEA. Trimming removed 3 bases from V and 1 base from J, leaving 8 bases between the germline ends. This clonotype was seen many times. What antigen it recognizes has not been identified. The input lacks base qualities; no much larger clone sits a single base away.

The sample was PBMCs from the stem cell graft donor, taken from the stem cell graft. The origin of this receptor is a human donor who donated a stem cell graft to a child with acute lymphoblastic leukemia. The V and J segments used are TRBV29-1 and TRBJ2-3; no D gene call is confident. This receptor carries the CDR3 CSVDFRGTDTQYF. The bases are TGCAGCGTTGATTTTCGAGGCACAGATACGCAGTATTTT.